This T cell receptor (beta chain) appears in the sequencing data of a study of blood T cells in healthy people across ages. A sample-barcoded 5' primer and a J-beta primer mix were used in a second PCR of roughly 7 to 11 cycles. TCRdb analysed the 5' RACE reads with MiXCR anew, one entry per CDR3 protein. The sample comprises more than 800,000 distinct CDR3 sequences, around 43% of which are singletons, and 15% to 20% rests with the top ten. The germline V gene has CDR1 SQVTM and CDR2 ANQGSEA. The CDR3 is 16 residues long. The ends lost 6 bases at V and 2 bases at J; junction bases unmatched: 7. Samples each had at least 6 micrograms of total RNA extracted.

This clonotype originated in a woman aged 55-70 years in good health. Material for sequencing was blood. V gene TRBV29-1 combines with J gene TRBJ2-2, with 12 bases lining up with TRBD2. This CDR3 is CSVLASGRANTGELFF. CDR3 DNA sequence: TGCAGCGTCCTAGCTAGCGGGAGGGCCAACACCGGGGAGCTGTTTTTT.